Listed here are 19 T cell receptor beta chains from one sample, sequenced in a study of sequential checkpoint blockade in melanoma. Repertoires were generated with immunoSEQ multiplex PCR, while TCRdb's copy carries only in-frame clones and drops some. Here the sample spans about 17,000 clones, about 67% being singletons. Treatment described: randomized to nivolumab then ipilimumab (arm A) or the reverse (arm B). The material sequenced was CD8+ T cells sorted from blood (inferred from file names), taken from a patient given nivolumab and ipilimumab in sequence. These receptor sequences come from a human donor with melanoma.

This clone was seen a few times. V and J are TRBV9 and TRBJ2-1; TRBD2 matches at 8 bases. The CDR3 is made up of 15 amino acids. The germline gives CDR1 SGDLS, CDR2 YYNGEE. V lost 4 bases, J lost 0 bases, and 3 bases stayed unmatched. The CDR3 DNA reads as TGTGCCAGCAGCCTAAGCGGGGGCTCCTACAATGAGCAGTTCTTC. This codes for CASSLSGGSYNEQFF.

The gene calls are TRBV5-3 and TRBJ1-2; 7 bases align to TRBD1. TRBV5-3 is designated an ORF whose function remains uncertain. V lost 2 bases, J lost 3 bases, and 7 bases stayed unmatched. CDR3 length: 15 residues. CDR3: CARSFLGQGDYGYTF. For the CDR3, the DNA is TGTGCCAGAAGCTTTCTGGGGCAGGGGGACTATGGCTACACCTTC.

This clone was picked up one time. The CDR3 is CASSATSSGLVYYGYTF. In DNA, the CDR3 is TGTGCCAGCAGCGCCACCTCGTCAGGGTTGGTATACTATGGCTACACCTTC. The gene calls are TRBV13 and TRBJ1-2, with D possibly being TRBD1 (5 bases). The V end lost 5 bases, the J end lost 3 bases, and 22 bases lay between the germline ends. This CDR3 contains 17 residues. In germline, CDR1 is PRHDT, CDR2 FYEKMQ (reference sequence).

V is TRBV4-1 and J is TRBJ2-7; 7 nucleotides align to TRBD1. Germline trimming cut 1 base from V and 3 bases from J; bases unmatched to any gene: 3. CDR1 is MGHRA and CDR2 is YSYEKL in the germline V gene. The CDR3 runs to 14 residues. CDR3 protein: CASSQGDSRYEQYF. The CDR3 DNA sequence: TGCGCCAGCAGCCAAGGGGACAGCCGCTACGAGCAGTACTTC.

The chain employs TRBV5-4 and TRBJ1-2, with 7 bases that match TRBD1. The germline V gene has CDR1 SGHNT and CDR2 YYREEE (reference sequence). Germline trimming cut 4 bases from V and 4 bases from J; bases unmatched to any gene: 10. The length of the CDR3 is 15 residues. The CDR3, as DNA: TGTGCCAGCAGCCAAGATGAGGGACAGCCCTATGGCTACACCTTC. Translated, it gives CASSQDEGQPYGYTF.

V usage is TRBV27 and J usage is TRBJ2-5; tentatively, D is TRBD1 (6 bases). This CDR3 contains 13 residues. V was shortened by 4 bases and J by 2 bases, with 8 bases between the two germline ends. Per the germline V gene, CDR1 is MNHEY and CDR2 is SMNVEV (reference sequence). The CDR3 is CASSWGQQETQYF. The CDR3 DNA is TGTGCCAGCAGTTGGGGACAACAAGAGACCCAGTACTTC.

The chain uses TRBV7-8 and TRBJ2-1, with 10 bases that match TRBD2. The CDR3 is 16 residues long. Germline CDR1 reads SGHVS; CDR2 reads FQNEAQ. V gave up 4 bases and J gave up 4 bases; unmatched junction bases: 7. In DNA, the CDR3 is TGTGCCAGCAGCTCCAGGGGACTAGCGTATTACAATGAGCAGTTCTTC. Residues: CASSSRGLAYYNEQFF.

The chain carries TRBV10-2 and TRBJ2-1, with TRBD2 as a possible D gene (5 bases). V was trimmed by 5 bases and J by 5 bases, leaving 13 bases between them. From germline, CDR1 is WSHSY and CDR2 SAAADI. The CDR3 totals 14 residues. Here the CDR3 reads CASSSGRPHNEQFF. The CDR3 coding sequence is TGCGCCAGCAGTAGCGGTCGTCCCCACAATGAGCAGTTCTTC.

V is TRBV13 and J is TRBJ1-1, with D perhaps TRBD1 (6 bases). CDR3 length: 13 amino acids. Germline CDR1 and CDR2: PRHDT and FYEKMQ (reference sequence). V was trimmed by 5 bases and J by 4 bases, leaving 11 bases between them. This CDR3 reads CASSKRGSTEAFF. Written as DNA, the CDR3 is TGTGCCAGCAGCAAAAGGGGGTCCACTGAAGCTTTCTTT.

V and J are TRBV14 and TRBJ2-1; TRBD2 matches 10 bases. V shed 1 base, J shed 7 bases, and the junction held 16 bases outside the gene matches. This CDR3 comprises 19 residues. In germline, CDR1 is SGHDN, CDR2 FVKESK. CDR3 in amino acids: CASSQGGTLAGVGKNEQFF. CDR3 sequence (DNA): TGTGCCAGCAGCCAAGGTGGGACTCTAGCGGGGGTAGGGAAAAATGAGCAGTTCTTC.

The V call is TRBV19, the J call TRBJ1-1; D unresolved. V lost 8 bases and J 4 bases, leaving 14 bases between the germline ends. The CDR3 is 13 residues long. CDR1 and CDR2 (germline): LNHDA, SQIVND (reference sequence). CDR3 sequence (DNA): TGTGCCAGTCCGTCCAGCTCGGGCACTGAAGCTTTCTTT. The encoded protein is CASPSSSGTEAFF.

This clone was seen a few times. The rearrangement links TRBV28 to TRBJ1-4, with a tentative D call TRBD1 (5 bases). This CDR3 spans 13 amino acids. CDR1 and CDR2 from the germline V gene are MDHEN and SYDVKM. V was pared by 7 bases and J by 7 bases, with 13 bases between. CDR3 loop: CASIQRGSEKLFF. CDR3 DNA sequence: TGTGCCAGCATTCAAAGGGGAAGTGAAAAACTGTTTTTT.

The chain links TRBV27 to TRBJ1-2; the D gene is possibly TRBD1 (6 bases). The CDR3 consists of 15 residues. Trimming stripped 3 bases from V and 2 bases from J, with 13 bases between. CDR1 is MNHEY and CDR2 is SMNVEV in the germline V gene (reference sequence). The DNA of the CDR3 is TGTGCCAGCAGTTTGGGGGGGCAGTTGAACTATGGCTACACCTTC. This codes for CASSLGGQLNYGYTF.

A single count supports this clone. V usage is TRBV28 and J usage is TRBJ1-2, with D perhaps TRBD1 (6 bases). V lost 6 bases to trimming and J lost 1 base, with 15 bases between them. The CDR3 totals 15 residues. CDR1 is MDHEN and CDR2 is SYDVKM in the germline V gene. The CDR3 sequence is CASRPRTDFNYGYTF. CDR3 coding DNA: TGTGCCAGCAGGCCCAGGACAGACTTTAACTATGGCTACACCTTC.

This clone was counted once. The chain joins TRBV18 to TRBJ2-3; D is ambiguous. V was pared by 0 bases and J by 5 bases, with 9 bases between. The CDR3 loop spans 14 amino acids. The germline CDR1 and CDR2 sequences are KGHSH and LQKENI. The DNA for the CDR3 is TGTGCCAGCTCACCACCCTCGGAGATAGATACGCAGTATTTT. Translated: CASSPPSEIDTQYF.

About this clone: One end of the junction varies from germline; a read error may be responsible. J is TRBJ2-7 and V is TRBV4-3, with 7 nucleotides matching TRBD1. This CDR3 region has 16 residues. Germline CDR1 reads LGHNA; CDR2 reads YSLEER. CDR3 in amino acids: CASSQDRATGLGEQHF. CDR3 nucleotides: TGCGCCAGCAGCCAAGATCGGGCGACAGGGTTGGGGGAGCAGCACTTC.

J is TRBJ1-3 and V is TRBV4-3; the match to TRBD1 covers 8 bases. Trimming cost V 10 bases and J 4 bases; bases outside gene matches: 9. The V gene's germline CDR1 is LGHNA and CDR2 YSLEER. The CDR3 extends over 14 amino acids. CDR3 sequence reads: CATGETGVGNTIYF. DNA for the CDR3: TGCGCCACCGGAGAGACAGGGGTCGGAAACACCATATATTTT.

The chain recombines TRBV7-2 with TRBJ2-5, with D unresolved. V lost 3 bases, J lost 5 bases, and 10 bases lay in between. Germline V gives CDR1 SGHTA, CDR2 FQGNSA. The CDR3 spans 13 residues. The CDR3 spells CASSFLSEETQYF. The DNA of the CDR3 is TGTGCCAGCAGCTTCCTGTCGGAGGAGACCCAGTACTTC.

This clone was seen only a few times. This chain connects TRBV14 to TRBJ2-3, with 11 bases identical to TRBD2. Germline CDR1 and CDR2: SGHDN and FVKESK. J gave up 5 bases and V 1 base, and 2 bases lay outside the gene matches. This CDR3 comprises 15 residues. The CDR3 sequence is CASSQVAGGQDTQYF. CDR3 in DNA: TGTGCCAGCAGCCAAGTAGCGGGGGGGCAAGATACGCAGTATTTT.